A single T cell receptor (beta chain) is shown here with its context. CDR1 is SNHLY and CDR2 is FYNNEI in the germline V gene. V lost 8 bases to trimming and J lost 4 bases, with 11 bases between them. The CDR3 extends over 12 amino acids. Preparation of the TCRbeta library involved a method that used unique molecular identifiers. TCRdb processed the PCR reads anew with MiXCR; each CDR3 protein has one entry. The data contain about 500,000 distinct CDR3 sequences, about 30% of them seen just once; the ten biggest clones take up more than 2%. This sample is drawn from a study of T-cell reconstitution after alpha-beta-depleted transplantation in children.

The chain is built from TRBV2 and TRBJ1-2, with a possible D match to TRBD1 (6 bases). The sample here was PBMCs from the stem cell graft donor, taken from the stem cell graft. This clonotype was sampled from a human donor who donated a stem cell graft to a child with aplastic anemia. The CDR3 bases are TGTGCCAGCGGGGGCTCCTTCTATGGCTACACCTTC. Its translation: CASGGSFYGYTF.